Sequencing of this TCR beta chain was carried out in a study of blood T cell repertoires in COVID-19. The CDR3 is made up of 14 amino acids. V lost 5 bases and J lost 1, with 11 bases in between. The germline gives CDR1 MNHEY, CDR2 SVGAGI. Original data processing: Amplifying reference gene primers gave estimates of nucleated cell counts. Using immunoSEQ multiplex PCR, the repertoire was profiled, and TCRdb retains in-frame clones only, with some absent. The V and J calls and clone size come from that table; D and trimming were worked out from the DNA. The sample holds about 59,000 clones, approximately 85% seen once.

The rearrangement joins TRBV6-5 to TRBJ2-5, with D maybe TRBD1 (6 bases). Sequencing input: peripheral blood. The receptor comes from a human donor in a cohort sampled during active COVID-19. CDR3 sequence reads: CASSPGTRQETQYF. The CDR3 DNA reads as TGTGCCAGCAGTCCCGGGACACGCCAAGAGACCCAGTACTTC.